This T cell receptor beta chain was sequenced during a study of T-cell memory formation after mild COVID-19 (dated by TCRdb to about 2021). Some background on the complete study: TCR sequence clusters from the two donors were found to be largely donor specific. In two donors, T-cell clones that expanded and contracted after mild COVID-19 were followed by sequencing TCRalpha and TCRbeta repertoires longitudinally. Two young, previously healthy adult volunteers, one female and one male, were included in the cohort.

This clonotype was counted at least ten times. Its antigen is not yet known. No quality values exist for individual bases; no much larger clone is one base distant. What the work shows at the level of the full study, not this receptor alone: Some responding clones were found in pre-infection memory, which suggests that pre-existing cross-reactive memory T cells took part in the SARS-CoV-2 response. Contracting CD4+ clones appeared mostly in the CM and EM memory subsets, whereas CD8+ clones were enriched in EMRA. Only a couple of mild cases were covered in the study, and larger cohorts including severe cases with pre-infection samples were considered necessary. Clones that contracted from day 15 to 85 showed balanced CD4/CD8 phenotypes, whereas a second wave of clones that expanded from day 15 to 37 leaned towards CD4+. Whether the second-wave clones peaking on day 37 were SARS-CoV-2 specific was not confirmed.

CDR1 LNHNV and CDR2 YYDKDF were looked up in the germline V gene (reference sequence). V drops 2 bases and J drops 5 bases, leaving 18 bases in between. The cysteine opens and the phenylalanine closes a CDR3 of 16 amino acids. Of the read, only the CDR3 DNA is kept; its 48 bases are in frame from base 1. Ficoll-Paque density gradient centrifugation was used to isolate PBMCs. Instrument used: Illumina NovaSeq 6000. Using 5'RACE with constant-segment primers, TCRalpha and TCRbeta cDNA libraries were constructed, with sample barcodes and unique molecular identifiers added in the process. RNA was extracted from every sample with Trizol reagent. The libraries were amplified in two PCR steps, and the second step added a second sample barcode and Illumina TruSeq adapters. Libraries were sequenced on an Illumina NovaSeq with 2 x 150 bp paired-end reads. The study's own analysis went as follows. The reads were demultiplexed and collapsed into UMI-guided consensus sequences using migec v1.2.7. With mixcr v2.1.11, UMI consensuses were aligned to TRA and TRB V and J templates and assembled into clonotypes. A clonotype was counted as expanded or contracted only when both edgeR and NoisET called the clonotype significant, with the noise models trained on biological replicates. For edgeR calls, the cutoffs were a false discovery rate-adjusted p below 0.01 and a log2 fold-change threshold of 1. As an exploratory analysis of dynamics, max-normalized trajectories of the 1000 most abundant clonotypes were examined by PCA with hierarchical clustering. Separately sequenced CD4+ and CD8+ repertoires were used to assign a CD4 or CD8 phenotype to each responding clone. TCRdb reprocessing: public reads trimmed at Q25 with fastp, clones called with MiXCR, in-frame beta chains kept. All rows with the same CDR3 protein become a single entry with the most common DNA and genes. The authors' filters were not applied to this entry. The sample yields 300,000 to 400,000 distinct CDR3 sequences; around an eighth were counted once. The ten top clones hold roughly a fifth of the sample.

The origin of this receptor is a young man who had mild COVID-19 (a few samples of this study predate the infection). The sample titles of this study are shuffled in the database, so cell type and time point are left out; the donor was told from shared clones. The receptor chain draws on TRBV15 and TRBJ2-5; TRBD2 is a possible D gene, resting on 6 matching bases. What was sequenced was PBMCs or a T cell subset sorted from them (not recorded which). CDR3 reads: CATSRRRLVRGETQYF. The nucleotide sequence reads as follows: TGTGCCACCAGCAGAAGACGACTAGTAAGAGGGGAGACCCAGTACTTC.